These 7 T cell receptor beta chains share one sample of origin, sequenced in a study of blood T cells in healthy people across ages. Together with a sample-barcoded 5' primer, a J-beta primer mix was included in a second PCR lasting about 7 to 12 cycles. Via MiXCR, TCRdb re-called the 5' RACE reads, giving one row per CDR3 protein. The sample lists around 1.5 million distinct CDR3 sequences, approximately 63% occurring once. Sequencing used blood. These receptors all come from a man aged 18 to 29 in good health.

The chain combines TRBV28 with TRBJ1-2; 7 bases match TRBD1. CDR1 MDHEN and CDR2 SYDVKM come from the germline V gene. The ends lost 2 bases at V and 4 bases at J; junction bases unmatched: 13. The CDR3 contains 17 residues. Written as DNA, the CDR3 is TGTGCCAGCAGTTTAACAACAGGGGTCGGGACCGGCTATGGCTACACCTTC. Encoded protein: CASSLTTGVGTGYGYTF.

DNA of the CDR3: TGCAGCGTTGACCAGGGGGACTACGAGCAGTACTTC. Translation: CSVDQGDYEQYF. The J gene is TRBJ2-5, the V gene TRBV29-1; 7 bases are shared with TRBD1. Gene TRBJ2-7 matches the end of the DNA better, so the J call may be wrong. There are 12 residues in the CDR3. Germline CDR1 SQVTM, CDR2 ANQGSEA.

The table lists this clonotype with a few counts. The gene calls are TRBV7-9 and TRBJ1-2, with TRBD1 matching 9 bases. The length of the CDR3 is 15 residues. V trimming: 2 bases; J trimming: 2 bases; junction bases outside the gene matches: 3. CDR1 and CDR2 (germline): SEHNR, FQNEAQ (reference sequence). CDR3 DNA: TGTGCCAGCAGCTTAACGGACAGGGGAAACTATGGCTACACCTTC. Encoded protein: CASSLTDRGNYGYTF.

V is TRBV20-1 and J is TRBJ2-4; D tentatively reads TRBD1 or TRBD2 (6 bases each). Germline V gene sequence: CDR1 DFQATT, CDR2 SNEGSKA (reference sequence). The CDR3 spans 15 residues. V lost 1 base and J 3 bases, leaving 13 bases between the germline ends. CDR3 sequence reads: CSARGPGAGKNIQYF. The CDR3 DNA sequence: TGCAGTGCTAGAGGTCCGGGGGCGGGCAAAAACATTCAGTACTTC.

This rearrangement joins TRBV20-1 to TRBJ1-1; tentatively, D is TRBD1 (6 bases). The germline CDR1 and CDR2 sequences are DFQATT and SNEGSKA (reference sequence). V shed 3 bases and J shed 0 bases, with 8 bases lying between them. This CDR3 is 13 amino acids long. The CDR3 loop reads CSASEGVNTEAFF. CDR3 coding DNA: TGCAGTGCTAGCGAGGGGGTGAACACTGAAGCTTTCTTT.

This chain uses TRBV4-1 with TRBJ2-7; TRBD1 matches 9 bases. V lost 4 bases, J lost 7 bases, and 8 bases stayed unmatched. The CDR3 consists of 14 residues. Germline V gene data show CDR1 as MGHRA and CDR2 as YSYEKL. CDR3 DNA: TGCGCCAGCAGCCGTCCGGGACAGGGAAGGGAGCAGTACTTC. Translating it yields CASSRPGQGREQYF.

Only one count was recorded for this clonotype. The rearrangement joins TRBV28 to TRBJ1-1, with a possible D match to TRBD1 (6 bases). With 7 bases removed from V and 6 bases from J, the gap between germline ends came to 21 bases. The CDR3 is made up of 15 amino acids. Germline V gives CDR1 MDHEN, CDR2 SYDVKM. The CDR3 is CASIQRGVQSPEAFF. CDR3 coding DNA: TGTGCCAGCATTCAGAGGGGGGTTCAGAGCCCTGAAGCTTTCTTT.